These 17 T cell receptor beta chains share one sample of origin, sequenced in a study of cytomegalovirus exposure and HLA in healthy donors. The PCR contained 60 Vbeta and 13 Jbeta primers. Repertoires were generated with immunoSEQ multiplex PCR, while TCRdb's copy carries only in-frame clones and drops some. Of around 210,000 clones listed, 82% were seen once; the top ten hold 2.5% to 3%. What was sequenced was PBMCs. Every receptor here comes from a woman between 35 and 50 years old in good health and CMV-seronegative.

The J gene is TRBJ2-7, the V gene TRBV19; D may be TRBD2 (6 bases). The CDR3 length is 14 residues. In germline, CDR1 is LNHDA, CDR2 SQIVND (reference sequence). The V end was cut by 3 bases, the J end by 0 bases, with 9 bases between. The CDR3 is CASSIVADSYEQYF. The CDR3 coding sequence is TGTGCCAGTAGTATCGTAGCGGACTCCTACGAGCAGTACTTC.

The chain recombines TRBV30 with TRBJ2-1, with TRBD2 identical over 7 bases. Germline V lookup: CDR1 GTSNPN, CDR2 SVGIG (reference sequence). After removal of 3 bases from V and 4 bases from J, the junction contained 21 bases not matched to a gene. This CDR3 comprises 19 residues. As DNA, the CDR3 is TGTGCCTGGAGGGGTAGAGGGACTACCGGGTCCTACGTTTACAATGAGCAGTTCTTC. Residues: CAWRGRGTTGSYVYNEQFF.

The chain uses TRBV7-2 and TRBJ2-3; 11 bases are shared with TRBD2. Germline assignment: CDR1 SGHTA and CDR2 FQGNSA. The CDR3 runs to 15 residues. Trimming at V came to 5 bases and at J to 7 bases, leaving 8 bases not matched to a gene. CDR3 DNA sequence: TGTGCCAGCAGCATCGATAGCGGGAGGGGAAATACGCAGTATTTT. Residues: CASSIDSGRGNTQYF.

This clone was observed a handful of times. The sample has other DNA sequences that encode this CDR3 too. This chain connects TRBV5-1 to TRBJ1-5, with 7 positions matching TRBD1. Germline assignment: CDR1 SGHRS and CDR2 YFSETQ. Trimming cost V 3 bases and J 2 bases; bases outside gene matches: 2. The CDR3 sequence is 14 residues long. This CDR3 is CASSSGQGNQPQHF. CDR3 nucleotides: TGCGCCAGCAGCTCCGGACAGGGCAATCAGCCCCAGCATTTT. The full variable domain, with the rest looked up from reference TRBV5-1 and TRBJ1-5, is KAGVTQTPRYLIKTRGQQVTLSCSPISGHRSVSWYQQTPGQGLQFLFEYFSETQRNKGNFPGRFSGRQFSNSRSEMNVSTLELGDSALYLCASSSGQGNQPQHFGDGTRLSIL.

The chain recombines TRBV10-3 with TRBJ2-1, with 7 bases fitting TRBD2. Germline V lookup: CDR1 ENHRY, CDR2 SYGVKD. V lost 7 bases and J lost 2; bases outside the gene matches: 2. This CDR3 has 13 amino acids. The CDR3 DNA sequence: TGTGCCATCAACAGCGGGACCTACAATGAGCAGTTCTTC. It translates to CAINSGTYNEQFF.

This chain joins TRBV19 and TRBJ1-2, with D uncertain. Germline V gene sequence: CDR1 LNHDA, CDR2 SQIVND (reference sequence). V was pared by 8 bases and J by 0 bases, with 13 bases between. The CDR3 totals 14 residues. As DNA, the CDR3 is TGTGCCAGTCGCGAACAGAAAGCTAACTATGGCTACACCTTC. Amino acids: CASREQKANYGYTF.

The genes are TRBV6-1 and TRBJ1-5, with 9 bases lining up with TRBD1. This CDR3 has 14 residues. Germline lookup yields CDR1 MNHNS and CDR2 SASEGT. The V segment lost 6 bases and the J segment 4 bases; nucleotides outside the gene matches: 4. The CDR3 spells CASRTGGRNQPQHF. CDR3 nucleotide sequence: TGTGCCAGCAGAACAGGGGGCAGGAATCAGCCCCAGCATTTT.

Points on this clone: With a much larger clone just one base away, this may be a read error. The V gene is TRBV29-1, the J gene TRBJ1-1; D ambiguous. The length of the CDR3 is 13 residues. The germline V gene has CDR1 SQVTM and CDR2 ANQGSEA. V lost 4 bases to trimming and J lost 4 bases, with 13 bases between them. The chain's CDR3 is CSVVVGVTTEAFF. As DNA, the CDR3 is TGCAGCGTTGTAGTCGGGGTCACCACTGAAGCTTTCTTT.

J is TRBJ2-6 and V is TRBV19, with no clear D. The CDR3 is 13 residues long. V was cut by 5 bases and J by 1 base, with 3 bases left in between. Germline values: CDR1 LNHDA, CDR2 SQIVND (reference sequence). CDR3: CASSVSGANVLTF. CDR3 sequence (DNA): TGTGCCAGTAGTGTATCTGGGGCCAACGTCCTGACTTTC.

V gene TRBV27 combines with J gene TRBJ1-2; 7 nucleotides match TRBD1. Germline V gene data show CDR1 as MNHEY and CDR2 as SMNVEV (reference sequence). The CDR3 consists of 15 residues. After removal of 8 bases from V and 8 bases from J, the junction contained 17 bases not matched to a gene. The CDR3 reads CASSTLQGIPSGYTF. The CDR3 DNA reads TGTGCCAGCTCGACCTTACAGGGGATTCCTTCCGGCTACACCTTC.

The V gene is TRBV30, the J gene TRBJ2-7; 8 nucleotides align to TRBD2. The CDR3 length is 12 residues. CDR1 is GTSNPN and CDR2 is SVGIG in the germline V gene (reference sequence). V shed 8 bases, J shed 0 bases, and the junction held 3 bases outside the gene matches. CDR3 DNA sequence: TGTGCCCAGGCGGGAGGCTCCTACGAGCAGTACTTC. It specifies CAQAGGSYEQYF.

This clone was detected once. The germline gene is not matched at one end of the junction; a read error may be the cause. The chain recombines TRBV27 with TRBJ2-7; 7 positions agree with TRBD2. The CDR3 has 14 amino acids. Germline V gene sequence: CDR1 MNHEY, CDR2 SMNVEV (reference sequence). The CDR3 is CASSFSSGAYEQCF. The CDR3 nucleotides are TGTGCCAGCAGTTTCTCTAGCGGCGCCTACGAGCAGTGCTTC.

The V gene is TRBV19, the J gene TRBJ2-3; D may be TRBD2 (6 bases). With 3 bases removed from V and 4 bases from J, the gap between germline ends came to 14 bases. The CDR3 sequence is 15 residues long. Looked up from germline, CDR1 is LNHDA and CDR2 is SQIVND (reference sequence). In nucleotides, the CDR3 is TGTGCCAGTAGTATTGGGGGGAGTGGGGCAGATACGCAGTATTTT. Encoded protein: CASSIGGSGADTQYF. Drawing the rest from reference TRBV19 and TRBJ2-3, the complete variable domain is DGGITQSPKYLFRKEGQNVTLSCEQNLNHDAMYWYRQDPGQGLRLIYYSQIVNDFQKGDIAEGYSVSREKKESFPLTVTSAQKNPTAFYLCASSIGGSGADTQYFGPGTRLTVL.

V is TRBV30 and J is TRBJ1-2; possibly TRBD1 for D (5 bases). V lost 0 bases and J lost 7, with 12 bases in between. Germline CDR1 GTSNPN, CDR2 SVGIG (reference sequence). CDR3 length: 13 residues. CDR3 protein: CAWSVSEGSGYTF. CDR3 bases: TGTGCCTGGAGTGTATCGGAGGGGAGTGGCTACACCTTC. Full variable domain (rest looked up from reference TRBV30 and TRBJ1-2): SQTIHQWPATLVQPVGSPLSLECTVEGTSNPNLYWYRQAAGRGLQLLFYSVGIGQISSEVPQNLSASRPQDRQFILSSKKLLLSDSGFYLCAWSVSEGSGYTFGSGTRLTVV.

This clone was detected only a few times. The sample carries other DNA sequences with the same CDR3. The genes are TRBV15 and TRBJ2-5, with D tentatively TRBD2 (6 bases). The length of the CDR3 is 15 residues. The ends were cut back, 3 bases at V and 5 bases at J, with 16 bases in the middle. Germline CDR1 is LNHNV and CDR2 is YYDKDF (reference sequence). CDR3 protein: CATSSGWGEEETQYF. The CDR3 DNA follows: TGTGCCACCAGCAGTGGGTGGGGGGAGGAGGAGACCCAGTACTTC.

The J gene is TRBJ1-2, the V gene TRBV10-2; possible D gene TRBD1, 5 bases. The CDR3 is 14 residues long. Trimming removed 0 bases from V and 6 bases from J, with 11 bases in between. Per germline, CDR1 WSHSY and CDR2 SAAADI. The CDR3 DNA reads TGCGCCAGCAGTGAGTCGTTGGGGCGGCATGGCTACACCTTC. Protein sequence: CASSESLGRHGYTF.

This sequence joins TRBV10-3 and TRBJ2-1, with TRBD1 identical over 9 bases. The J segment lost 7 bases and the V segment lost 9 bases, leaving 19 bases of the junction unmatched. Germline V gene data show CDR1 as ENHRY and CDR2 as SYGVKD. The CDR3 spans 17 residues. The CDR3, as DNA: TGTGCCATGAAGGGGGAGGCGGCGAGACAGGGGGTAAATGAGCAGTTCTTC. This encodes CAMKGEAARQGVNEQFF.